The 28 T cell receptor beta chains below come from one sample, sequenced in a study of T cell responses to AZD1222 COVID-19 vaccine. TCRdb's copy holds only in-frame clones and misses some; the assay was immunoSEQ multiplex PCR. Of about 79,000 clones in the sample, about 84% were seen once. The sequencing used peripheral blood, collected on day 0 of AZD1222 vaccination. Receptor source: an adult in good health.

The rearrangement uses TRBV3-1 (or the pseudogene TRBV3-2) and TRBJ1-2, with D perhaps matching TRBD1 (6 bases). This CDR3 has 15 amino acids. The ends were cut back, 3 bases at V and 6 bases at J, with 17 bases in the middle. Germline CDR1 reads LGHDT; CDR2 reads YNNKEL (reference sequence). CDR3 sequence reads: CASSQLSGGGHGYTF. The CDR3 bases are TGTGCCAGCAGCCAGCTATCGGGGGGGGGCCATGGCTACACCTTC.

This sequence joins TRBV2 and TRBJ1-3; tentative D call: TRBD1 (5 bases). V shed 2 bases and J shed 2 bases, with 10 bases lying between them. The germline CDR1 and CDR2 sequences are SNHLY and FYNNEI. This CDR3 comprises 15 residues. The CDR3 protein is CASSEQATAGNTIYF. The CDR3 nucleotides read TGTGCCAGCAGTGAACAAGCGACAGCTGGAAACACCATATATTTT.

The V and J genes are TRBV7-8 and TRBJ2-6; 11 bases align to TRBD2. Germline V lookup: CDR1 SGHVS, CDR2 FQNEAQ. This CDR3 region has 20 residues. The J segment lost 3 bases and the V segment lost 2 bases, leaving 12 bases of the junction unmatched. The CDR3 DNA reads as TGTGCCAGCAGCTTACAACGACCTAGCGGGAGGTCCCATGGGGCCAACGTCCTGACTTTC. Its protein product is CASSLQRPSGRSHGANVLTF.

This clone was seen a few times. The V call is TRBV7-8, the J call TRBJ2-7, with 7 bases matching TRBD1. With 5 bases clipped from V and 1 base from J, the junction kept 11 bases outside the gene matches. This CDR3 is built from 16 residues. From germline, CDR1 is SGHVS and CDR2 FQNEAQ. CDR3 bases: TGTGCCAGCAGCCTAACGGAGAGGGGGCTATCCTACGAGCAGTACTTC. It codes for CASSLTERGLSYEQYF.

This clone was seen repeatedly, ten times or more. The chain has TRBV9 and TRBJ2-3; possible D gene TRBD1, 5 bases. Per the germline V gene, CDR1 is SGDLS and CDR2 is YYNGEE. The CDR3 consists of 16 residues. Trimming took 1 base from V and 0 from J, leaving 12 bases between them. CDR3 protein: CASSVRQGSSTDTQYF. CDR3 in DNA: TGTGCCAGCAGCGTAAGGCAGGGATCTAGCACAGATACGCAGTATTTT.

The V call is TRBV18, the J call TRBJ2-5; 7 nucleotides align to TRBD1. The CDR3 is 15 residues long. The germline V gene encodes CDR1 KGHSH and CDR2 LQKENI. J lost 4 bases, V lost 6 bases, and 11 bases had no gene match. The CDR3 DNA reads as TGTGCCAGCTCTCGGCTCGGACAGGTGGGAGAGACCCAGTACTTC. This codes for CASSRLGQVGETQYF.

The chain couples TRBV18 to TRBJ1-4, with D possibly matching TRBD1 (5 bases). The CDR3 is 14 amino acids. Germline CDR1 and CDR2: KGHSH and LQKENI. The V end lost 4 bases, the J end lost 0 bases, and 6 bases lay between the germline ends. In nucleotides, the CDR3 is TGTGCCAGCTCACGGGGCGCAACTAATGAAAAACTGTTTTTT. Translation gives CASSRGATNEKLFF.

V gene TRBV7-9 combines with J gene TRBJ2-5, with TRBD1 matching over 8 bases. The junction had 6 bases not matched to a gene; V was cut back by 5 bases and J by 4 bases. This CDR3 spans 14 amino acids. The germline V gene has CDR1 SEHNR and CDR2 FQNEAQ (reference sequence). The CDR3 nucleotides are TGTGCCAGCAGCCCCGGGACAGGCGGAGAGACCCAGTACTTC. It encodes CASSPGTGGETQYF.

This sequence joins TRBV3-1 (or the pseudogene TRBV3-2) and TRBJ2-7; D remains unclear. The V gene's germline CDR1 is LGHDT and CDR2 YNNKEL (reference sequence). With 4 bases removed from V and 3 bases from J, the gap between germline ends came to 10 bases. This CDR3 has 13 residues. The CDR3 DNA is TGTGCCAGCAGCCGAGAGAAGGGCTACGAGCAGTACTTC. This translates into CASSREKGYEQYF.

The V call is TRBV2, the J call TRBJ2-1; 9 bases match TRBD1. The V gene's germline CDR1 is SNHLY and CDR2 FYNNEI. V shed 4 bases, J shed 2 bases, and the junction held 0 bases outside the gene matches. The CDR3 spans 14 residues. The CDR3 loop is CASSGDRAYNEQFF. In DNA form, the CDR3 reads TGTGCCAGCAGTGGGGACAGGGCCTACAATGAGCAGTTCTTC.

V and J are TRBV7-8 and TRBJ2-3; possibly TRBD2 for D (5 bases). This CDR3 spans 15 amino acids. V was trimmed by 6 bases and J by 2 bases, leaving 15 bases between them. Germline CDR1 SGHVS, CDR2 FQNEAQ. CDR3 residues: CASSMDRTFTDTQYF. The CDR3, as DNA: TGTGCCAGCAGTATGGATCGGACTTTCACAGATACGCAGTATTTT.

V gene TRBV7-6 combines with J gene TRBJ1-1; no clear D gene. From germline, CDR1 is SGHVS and CDR2 FNYEAQ. CDR3 length equals 16 residues. V was cut by 4 bases and J by 1 base, with 16 bases left in between. CDR3 sequence: CASSSLNGSKNTEAFF. CDR3 nucleotide sequence: TGTGCCAGCAGCTCGTTAAACGGATCAAAGAACACTGAAGCTTTCTTT.

This sequence joins TRBV5-1 and TRBJ1-1, with D maybe TRBD1 (5 bases). V lost 5 bases, J lost 5 bases, and 7 bases lay in between. There are 11 residues in the CDR3. Germline CDR1 and CDR2: SGHRS and YFSETQ. The CDR3 loop is CASRQETEAFF. CDR3 bases: TGCGCCAGCAGACAGGAAACTGAAGCTTTCTTT.

This chain uses TRBV6-5 with TRBJ1-1; D unclear. Trimming left V 7 bases short and J 1 base short, with 10 bases between. The CDR3 runs to 13 residues. Germline assignment: CDR1 MNHEY and CDR2 SVGAGI. The chain's CDR3 is CASTETPNTEAFF. CDR3 bases: TGTGCCAGCACCGAGACACCGAACACTGAAGCTTTCTTT.

The chain carries TRBV6-5 and TRBJ2-5, with a weak D call TRBD1 (6 bases). Germline CDR1 is MNHEY and CDR2 is SVGAGI. V shed 6 bases and J shed 4 bases, with 6 bases lying between them. This CDR3 comprises 11 residues. The DNA for the CDR3 is TGTGCCAGCAGACAGGGAGAGACCCAGTACTTC. Protein product: CASRQGETQYF.

V and J are TRBV9 and TRBJ2-5, with D possibly called TRBD1 or TRBD2 (5 bases each). The V gene lost 0 bases and the J gene lost 5 bases, with 11 bases spanning the gap. This CDR3 is built from 14 residues. Germline V gives CDR1 SGDLS, CDR2 YYNGEE. The CDR3 sequence: CASSVEGTSETQYF. CDR3 nucleotide sequence: TGTGCCAGCAGCGTAGAGGGGACGTCTGAGACCCAGTACTTC.

There are a few counts of this clone. V is TRBV2 and J is TRBJ1-2; D not resolved. V was shortened by 8 bases and J by 8 bases, with 15 bases between the two germline ends. This CDR3 contains 12 residues. The germline V gene encodes CDR1 SNHLY and CDR2 FYNNEI. The CDR3 bases are TGTGCCAGCCGCACGACGGTGGGGGGCTACACCTTC. Amino acid sequence: CASRTTVGGYTF.

The chain employs TRBV24-1 and TRBJ1-2; D unclear. V was pared by 4 bases and J by 8 bases, with 16 bases between. Germline assignment: CDR1 KGHDR and CDR2 SFDVKD. CDR3 length equals 14 residues. The DNA for the CDR3 is TGTGCCACCAGTGACTACGGGTCGACGGAAGGCTACACCTTC. Translated, it gives CATSDYGSTEGYTF.

V and J are TRBV28 and TRBJ2-5, with D unresolved. The germline CDR1 and CDR2 sequences are MDHEN and SYDVKM. Trimming took off 3 bases at V and 9 bases at J, with 20 bases between the two ends. The CDR3 runs to 15 residues. CDR3 in amino acids: CASSFDGARGWAQYF. The CDR3 DNA reads as TGTGCCAGCAGTTTCGACGGTGCTCGCGGATGGGCCCAGTACTTC.

The chain has TRBV30 and TRBJ1-6; D remains ambiguous. The CDR3 is 14 residues long. Per the germline V gene, CDR1 is GTSNPN and CDR2 is SVGIG (reference sequence). Deletions cut 0 bases from V and 7 bases from J, with 10 bases between. This CDR3 reads CAWSVGHLNSPLHF. The CDR3 DNA sequence: TGTGCCTGGAGTGTAGGGCATCTAAATTCACCCCTCCACTTT.

The chain uses TRBV7-9 and TRBJ2-1; perhaps TRBD2 as D (5 bases). Germline-derived CDR1 and CDR2 are SEHNR and FQNEAQ (reference sequence). V lost 4 bases and J 0 bases, leaving 10 bases between the germline ends. The CDR3 runs 15 residues. CDR3 DNA: TGTGCCAGCAGCTCCGTTACTAGCTCCTACAATGAGCAGTTCTTC. It yields the protein CASSSVTSSYNEQFF.

The gene calls are TRBV5-6 and TRBJ2-3, with TRBD1 matching 8 bases. V shed 4 bases and J 2 bases; nucleotides not matched to a gene: 6. Germline V gene lookup returns CDR1 SGHDT and CDR2 YYEEEE. This CDR3 has 15 residues. The DNA of the CDR3 is TGTGCCAGCAGCAGATCGGGACAGGTCACAGATACGCAGTATTTT. Its protein is CASSRSGQVTDTQYF.

The rearrangement uses TRBV5-1 and TRBJ1-1, with 7 bases lining up with TRBD1. The CDR3 totals 14 residues. Germline CDR1 reads SGHRS; CDR2 reads YFSETQ. Unmatched junction bases numbered 3, after V lost 4 bases and J lost 0 bases. The CDR3 region is CASSGGTVNTEAFF. The CDR3 DNA sequence: TGCGCCAGCAGCGGGGGGACAGTGAACACTGAAGCTTTCTTT.

The chain carries TRBV7-8 and TRBJ2-7; a possible D gene is TRBD2 (6 bases). V was cut by 5 bases and J by 3 bases, with 11 bases left in between. Germline V gives CDR1 SGHVS, CDR2 FQNEAQ. The CDR3 is 13 residues long. The CDR3 here is CASSRPGSYEQYF. The CDR3 nucleotides read TGTGCCAGCAGCCGCCCCGGGAGCTACGAGCAGTACTTC.

This clone came up a few times. This sequence joins TRBV19 and TRBJ1-2; 10 positions match TRBD1. V was clipped by 0 bases and J by 7 bases; unmatched bases: 5. The CDR3 loop spans 15 amino acids. Germline V lookup: CDR1 LNHDA, CDR2 SQIVND (reference sequence). Here the CDR3 DNA reads TGTGCCAGTAGTATAGATCTCGGGACAGGGGCTGGCTACACCTTC. Translation: CASSIDLGTGAGYTF.

The gene calls are TRBV4-2 and TRBJ1-2; tentatively, D is TRBD1 (6 bases). CDR3 length: 12 residues. Trimming removed 0 bases from V and 7 bases from J, with 6 bases in between. Germline CDR1 reads LGHNA; CDR2 reads YNFKEQ. The CDR3 here is CASSQDRGGYTF. The CDR3 DNA reads TGTGCCAGCAGCCAAGACAGGGGTGGCTACACCTTC.

This sequence joins TRBV19 and TRBJ1-1; D possibly corresponds to TRBD1 (5 bases). V shed 3 bases and J shed 8 bases, with 13 bases lying between them. Germline V gene lookup returns CDR1 LNHDA and CDR2 SQIVND (reference sequence). The CDR3 has 13 amino acids. CDR3 sequence reads: CASSIRTRSEAFF. CDR3 nucleotides: TGTGCCAGTAGTATTAGGACACGGAGCGAAGCTTTCTTT.

This chain uses TRBV6-5 with TRBJ2-2; D is perhaps TRBD2 (5 bases). V lost 6 bases, J lost 3 bases, and 8 bases lay in between. Germline lookup yields CDR1 MNHEY and CDR2 SVGAGI. There are 13 residues in the CDR3. The CDR3 bases are TGTGCCAGCAGGACGAGGGACACCGGGGAGCTGTTTTTT. Residues: CASRTRDTGELFF.